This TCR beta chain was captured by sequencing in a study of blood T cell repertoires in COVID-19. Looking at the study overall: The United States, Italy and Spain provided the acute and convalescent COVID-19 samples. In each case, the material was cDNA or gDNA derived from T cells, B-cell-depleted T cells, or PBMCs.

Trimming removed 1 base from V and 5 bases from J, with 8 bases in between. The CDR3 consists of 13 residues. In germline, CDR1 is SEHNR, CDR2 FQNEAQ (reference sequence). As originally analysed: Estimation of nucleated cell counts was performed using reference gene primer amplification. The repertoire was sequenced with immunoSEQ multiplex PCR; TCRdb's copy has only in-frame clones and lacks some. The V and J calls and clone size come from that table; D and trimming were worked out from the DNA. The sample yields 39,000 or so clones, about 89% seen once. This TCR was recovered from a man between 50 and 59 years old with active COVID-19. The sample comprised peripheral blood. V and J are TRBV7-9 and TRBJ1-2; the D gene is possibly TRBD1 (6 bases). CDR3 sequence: CASSLGTAYGYTF. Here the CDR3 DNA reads TGTGCCAGCAGCTTAGGGACAGCTTATGGCTACACCTTC.